Given below is one T cell receptor (beta chain) in context. The sample is drawn from a study of blood T cells in healthy people across ages. Next came a second PCR, run for roughly 6 to 11 cycles, which used a sample-barcoded 5' primer along with a J-beta primer mix. A minimum of 2.5 million CDR3-containing paired-end reads was obtained for each sample. From the 5' RACE reads, TCRdb called clonotypes with MiXCR, one entry per CDR3 protein. The table has approximately 1,700,000 distinct CDR3 sequences, around 40% seen once. Donors gave 8.5 to 10 milliliters of peripheral blood apiece. PBMCs, at least 6.5 million per sample, were isolated. Germline lookup yields CDR1 MNHEY and CDR2 SVGAGI. V was cut by 4 bases and J by 7 bases, with 17 bases left in between. This CDR3 comprises 15 residues.

This chain uses TRBV6-5 with TRBJ1-5; D might be TRBD1 (6 bases). This TCR was sampled from a human donor in good health. Sequencing was done on a sample of blood. CDR3 protein: CASSSLGGTSQPQHF. CDR3 in DNA: TGTGCCAGCAGTTCTTTAGGGGGGACAAGCCAGCCCCAGCATTTT.